This T cell receptor (beta chain) was recorded in a study of lymphopenia after photon versus proton radiotherapy (dated by TCRdb to about 2019). With respect to the entire study: The study compared the immunological effects of photon versus proton radiation therapy in patients with gastrointestinal tumors who developed high-grade lymphopenia. A cohort of some 20 patients with gastrointestinal tumors who received either photon or proton therapy and subsequently developed lymphopenia was included. The goal of the study was to describe how the two radiation modalities differ in their effects on the immune system. Results the study describes overall, beyond this receptor: The survival association was assessed only in patients who died, and the authors presented better survival with proton therapy as a possibility rather than a demonstrated result. Across the cohort, among patients who died, a greater drop in TCR diversity after the nadir was inversely correlated with overall survival time. Proton-treated patients stayed relatively stable during treatment, while photon-treated patients lost naive T cells and TCR diversity and gained effector/memory populations. After the lymphocyte count nadir, oligoclonal expansion, especially of CD8+ Temra cells, was observed in photon-treated repertoires, and the drop in diversity was driven by this expansion.

The library was made by the immunoSEQ multiplex PCR assay. Alongside multiparametric flow cytometry, deep sequencing of rearranged TCR beta loci was used to profile the T cell repertoires. This immuneACCESS table, as held by TCRdb, lists in-frame sequences with V and J called but not all clones. Of the missing ones, under half trace to an unresolved V gene in checked studies; the others have no known cause. The sample table shows tens of thousands of clones, and around 83% are seen once. The top ten hold approximately 31% of the sample. Concerning this clone itself: No cognate antigen has been identified for it. No quality values exist for individual bases; no much larger clone is one base distant.

The CDR3 has 12 amino acids, counting the end cysteine and phenylalanine. This entry keeps only the CDR3 DNA: 36 bases, framed from base 1. Trimming removed 2 bases from V and 16 bases from J, leaving 15 bases between the germline ends. Via the germline V gene, CDR1 is SGHTA and CDR2 FQGNSA. Here the chain combines TRBV7-2 and TRBJ2-1; the best D guess is TRBD2, with 5 bases matching. The sequenced sample was peripheral blood, obtained from a patient treated with photon-based radiotherapy. The source is a man aged 50 or older with gastric cancer. The encoded CDR3 is CASSLSHGNEFF. The DNA sequence is given as TGTGCCAGCAGCTTAAGTCACGGGAATGAATTCTTC. When the CDR3 is completed using the reference TRBV7-2 and TRBJ2-1 genes on either side, the full variable domain is GAGVSQSPSNKVTEKGKDVELRCDPISGHTALYWYRQSLGQGLEFLIYFQGNSAPDKSGLPSDRFSAERTGGSVSTLTIQRTQQEDSAVYLCASSLSHGNEFFGPGTRLTVL.